The clone carrying this T cell receptor (beta chain) was found a few times. The CDR3 extends over 13 amino acids. Unmatched junction bases numbered 3, after V lost 0 bases and J lost 10 bases. CDR1 and CDR2 (germline): LGHNA, YSLEER. The sequenced template was cDNA made from the entire isolated RNA. There were approximately 3.7 million reads on average in the naive, central memory and regulatory T cell samples. Method: immunoSEQ multiplex PCR; TCRdb's copy keeps in-frame clones and lacks some. The sample records roughly 130,000 clones, about a tenth being singletons. This sample was included in a study of beta chain features in type 1 diabetes.

Sequencing was performed on central memory CD4+ T cells from blood. This TCR came from a man aged 18 to 30 in good health. This chain connects TRBV4-3 to TRBJ2-1; the match to TRBD1 covers 7 bases. This CDR3 is CASSQDDRVEQFF. In DNA, the CDR3 is TGCGCCAGCAGCCAAGACGACAGGGTAGAGCAGTTCTTC.